This TCR beta chain was sequenced during a study of blood T cell repertoires in COVID-19. Looking at the study overall: Material from acute and convalescent COVID-19 was sourced from the United States, Italy and Spain.

V trimming: 4 bases; J trimming: 3 bases; junction bases outside the gene matches: 6. This CDR3 contains 15 residues. The germline V gene has CDR1 MDHEN and CDR2 SYDVKM. Using immunoSEQ multiplex PCR, the repertoire was profiled, and TCRdb retains in-frame clones only, with some absent. Of about 170,000 clones in the sample, approximately 86% are singletons; the top ten hold roughly 3%. The receptor comes from a man in his 70s with acute or convalescent COVID-19. The chain has TRBV28 and TRBJ2-3, with 8 bases matching TRBD2. Sequencing was carried out using peripheral blood. The CDR3 here is CASSSISGRTDTQYF. The DNA for the CDR3 is TGTGCCAGCAGTTCAATAAGCGGGAGAACAGATACGCAGTATTTT.